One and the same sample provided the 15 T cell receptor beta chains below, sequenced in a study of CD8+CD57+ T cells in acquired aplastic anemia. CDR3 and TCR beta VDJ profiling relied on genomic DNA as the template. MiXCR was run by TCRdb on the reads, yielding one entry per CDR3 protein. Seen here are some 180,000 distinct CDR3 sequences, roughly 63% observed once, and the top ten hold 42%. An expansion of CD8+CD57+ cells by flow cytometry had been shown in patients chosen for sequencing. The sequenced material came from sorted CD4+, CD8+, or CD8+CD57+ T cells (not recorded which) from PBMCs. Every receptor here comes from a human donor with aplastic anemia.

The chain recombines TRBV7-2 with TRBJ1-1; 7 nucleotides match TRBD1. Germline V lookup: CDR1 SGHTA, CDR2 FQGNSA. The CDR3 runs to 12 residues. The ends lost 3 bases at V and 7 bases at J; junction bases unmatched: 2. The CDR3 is CASSLGTVEAFF. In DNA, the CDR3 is TGTGCCAGCAGCTTGGGGACAGTTGAAGCTTTCTTT.

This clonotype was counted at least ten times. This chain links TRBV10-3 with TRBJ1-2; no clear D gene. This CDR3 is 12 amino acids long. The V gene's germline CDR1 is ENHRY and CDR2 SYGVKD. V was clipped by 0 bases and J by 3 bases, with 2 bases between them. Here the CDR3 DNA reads TGTGCCATCAGTGAGTCAGACTATGGCTACACCTTC. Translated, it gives CAISESDYGYTF.

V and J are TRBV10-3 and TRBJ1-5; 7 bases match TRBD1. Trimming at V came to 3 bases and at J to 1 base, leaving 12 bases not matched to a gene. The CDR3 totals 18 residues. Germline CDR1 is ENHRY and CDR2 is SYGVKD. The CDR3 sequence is CAISDPLDRCRSNQPQHF. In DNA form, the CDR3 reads TGTGCCATCAGTGATCCGTTGGACAGGTGTAGGAGCAATCAGCCCCAGCATTTT.

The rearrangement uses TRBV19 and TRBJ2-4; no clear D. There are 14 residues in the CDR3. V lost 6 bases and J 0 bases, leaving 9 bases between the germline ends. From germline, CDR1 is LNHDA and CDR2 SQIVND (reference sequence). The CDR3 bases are TGTGCCAGTAGCAAGACACTAGCCAAAAACATTCAGTACTTC. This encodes CASSKTLAKNIQYF.

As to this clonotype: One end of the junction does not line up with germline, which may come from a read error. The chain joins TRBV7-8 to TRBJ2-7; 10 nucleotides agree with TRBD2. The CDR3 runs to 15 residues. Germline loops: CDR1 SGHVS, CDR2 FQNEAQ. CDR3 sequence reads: CANSPRTSGTYEQYF. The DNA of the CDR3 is TGTGCCAACAGCCCGAGGACTAGCGGAACCTACGAGCAGTACTTC.

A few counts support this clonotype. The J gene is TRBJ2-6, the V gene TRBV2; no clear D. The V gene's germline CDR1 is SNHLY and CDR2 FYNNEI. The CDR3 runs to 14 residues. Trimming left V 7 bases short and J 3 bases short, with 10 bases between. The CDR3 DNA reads TGTGCCAGCATGACTCTGCATGGGGCCAACGTCCTGACTTTC. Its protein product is CASMTLHGANVLTF.

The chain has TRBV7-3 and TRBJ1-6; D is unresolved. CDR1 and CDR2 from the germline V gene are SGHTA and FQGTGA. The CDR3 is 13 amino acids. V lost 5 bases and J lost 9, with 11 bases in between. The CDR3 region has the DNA TGTGCCAGCAGCCCCCTCGAGGGTTCACCCCTCCACTTT. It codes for CASSPLEGSPLHF.

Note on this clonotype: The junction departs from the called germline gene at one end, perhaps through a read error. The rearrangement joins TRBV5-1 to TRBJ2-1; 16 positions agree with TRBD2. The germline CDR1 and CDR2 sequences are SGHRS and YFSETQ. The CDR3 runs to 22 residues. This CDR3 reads CASSLAQGLAGGPVASYDEQFF. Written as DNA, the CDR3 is TGCGCCAGCAGCTTGGCGCAGGGACTAGCGGGGGGGCCGGTTGCCTCCTACGATGAGCAGTTCTTC.

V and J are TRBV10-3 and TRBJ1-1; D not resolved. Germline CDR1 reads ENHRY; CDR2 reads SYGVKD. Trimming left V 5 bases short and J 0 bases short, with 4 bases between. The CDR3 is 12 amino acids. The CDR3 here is CAISRMNTEAFF. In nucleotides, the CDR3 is TGTGCCATCAGTAGGATGAACACTGAAGCTTTCTTT.

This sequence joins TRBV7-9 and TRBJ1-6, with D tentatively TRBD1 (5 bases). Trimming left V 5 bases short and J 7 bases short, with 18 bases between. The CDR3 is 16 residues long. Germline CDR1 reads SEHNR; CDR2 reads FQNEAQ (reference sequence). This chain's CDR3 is CASSPRQTDRNSPLHF. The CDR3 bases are TGTGCCAGCAGCCCTAGACAGACAGACCGCAATTCACCCCTCCACTTT.

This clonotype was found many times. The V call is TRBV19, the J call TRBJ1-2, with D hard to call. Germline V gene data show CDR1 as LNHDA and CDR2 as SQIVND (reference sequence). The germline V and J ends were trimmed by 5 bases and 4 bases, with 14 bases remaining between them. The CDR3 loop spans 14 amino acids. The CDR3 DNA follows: TGTGCCAGTAGTCCTGACCTGGGCACCTATGGCTACACCTTC. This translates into CASSPDLGTYGYTF.

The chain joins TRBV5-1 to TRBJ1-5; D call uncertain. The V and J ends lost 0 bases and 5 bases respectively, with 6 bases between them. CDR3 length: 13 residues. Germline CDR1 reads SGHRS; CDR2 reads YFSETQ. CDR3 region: CASSLDSHQPQHF. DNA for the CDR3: TGCGCCAGCAGCTTGGACAGTCATCAGCCCCAGCATTTT.

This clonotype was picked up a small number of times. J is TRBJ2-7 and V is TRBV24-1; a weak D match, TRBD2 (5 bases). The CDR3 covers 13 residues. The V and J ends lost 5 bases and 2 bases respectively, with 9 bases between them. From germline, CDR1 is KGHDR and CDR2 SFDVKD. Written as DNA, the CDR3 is TGTGCCACCAGTGCCGGAGGACCCTACGAGCAGTACTTC. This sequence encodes CATSAGGPYEQYF.

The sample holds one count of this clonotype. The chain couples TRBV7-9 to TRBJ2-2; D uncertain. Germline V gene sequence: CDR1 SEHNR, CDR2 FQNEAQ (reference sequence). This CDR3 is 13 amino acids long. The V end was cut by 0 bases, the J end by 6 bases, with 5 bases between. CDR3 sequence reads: CASSLALPGELFF. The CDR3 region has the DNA TGTGCCAGCAGCTTAGCGCTTCCCGGGGAGCTGTTTTTT.

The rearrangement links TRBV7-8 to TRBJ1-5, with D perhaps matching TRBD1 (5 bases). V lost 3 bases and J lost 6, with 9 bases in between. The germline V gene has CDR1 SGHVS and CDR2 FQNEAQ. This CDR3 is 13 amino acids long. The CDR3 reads CASSFGGFQPQHF. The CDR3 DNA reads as TGTGCCAGCAGCTTTGGGGGATTTCAGCCCCAGCATTTT.